The T cell receptor (beta chain) under discussion was sequenced for a study of OX40 agonist ivuxolimab in advanced cancers. About the research overall: Dosing consisted of intravenous ivuxolimab at 0.01 to 10 mg/kg every 2 weeks.

The V end lost 0 bases, the J end lost 4 bases, and 14 bases lay between the germline ends. This CDR3 comprises 16 residues. From germline, CDR1 is MNHNY and CDR2 SVGAGI (reference sequence). Clones were read by immunoSEQ multiplex PCR, and TCRdb kept only the in-frame ones, dropping some. The sample shows fewer than 95,000 clones, around 80% of them seen only once. The clonotype comes from an adult with an advanced solid tumor such as melanoma, head and neck, liver or kidney cancer. This chain links TRBV6-6 with TRBJ2-3; no reliable D call. Sequencing used CD4+ or CD8+ T cells sorted from blood, obtained in a trial of the OX40 agonist ivuxolimab. The CDR3 DNA sequence: TGTGCCAGCAGTTACTCGCCCCCCACTTTGCCAGATACGCAGTATTTT. This translates into CASSYSPPTLPDTQYF.